This T cell receptor (beta chain) derives from a study of monozygotic twins with inflammatory bowel disease. General study points: IBD patients had lower TCRbeta diversity (inverse Simpson) than healthy co-twins. Relative to healthy twins, IBD patients had fewer clonotypes in common with others, a gap that was especially apparent with disease activity. Immunosuppressive treatments differing between patients may have added repertoire variability. It was not supported that a single strong signal or clonotype was associated with IBD.

Reanalyzing the 5' RACE reads, TCRdb keeps one entry per CDR3 protein, without DNA. The ten top clones account for 2.5% to 3%, within a sample of a few hundred thousand distinct CDR3 sequences. Details on this clonotype: Antigen unknown.

In germline, CDR1 is SGHAT, CDR2 FQNNGV. This CDR3 comprises 15 residues. This chain uses TRBV11-2 with TRBJ2-2. This TCR was sampled from a human donor with ulcerative colitis or Crohn's disease, or a healthy co-twin of an affected twin (not recorded which). Sequenced: blood. The CDR3 sequence is CASSLDNRNTGELFF.